The clone carrying this T cell receptor beta chain was seen a handful of times. Antigen: not known. CDR1 and CDR2 from the germline V gene are SGHRS and YFSETQ. Trimming cost V 0 bases and J 2 bases; bases outside gene matches: 2. The CDR3 runs to 14 residues. TCRdb recomputed calls from the RT-PCR reads with MiXCR, one row per CDR3 protein. The table lists about 150,000 distinct CDR3 sequences, about 11% of them singletons. This sample was included in a study of response to subunit inactivated influenza vaccine. Study-wide results and limits: The authors offered the suggestion that each seasonal influenza vaccination recruits few new T cells.

This TCR was sampled from a man between 50 and 69 years old who received an inactivated influenza vaccine. The gene calls are TRBV5-1 and TRBJ2-7, with TRBD2 identical over 7 bases. This sample comprised CD8+ T cells sorted from PBMCs, obtained around 25 months after vaccination. CDR3 residues: CASSLGRETYEQYF. CDR3 nucleotide sequence: TGCGCCAGCAGCTTGGGGCGGGAGACCTACGAGCAGTACTTC.